This T cell receptor (beta chain) was documented in a study of blood T cell repertoires in COVID-19. Across the study: The analysed material was cDNA or gDNA that came from T cells, B-cell-depleted T cells, or PBMCs.

From germline, CDR1 is LNHDA and CDR2 SQIVND (reference sequence). The CDR3 loop spans 15 amino acids. Trimming cost V 8 bases and J 8 bases; bases outside gene matches: 11. Repertoires were generated with immunoSEQ multiplex PCR, while TCRdb's copy carries only in-frame clones and drops some. Among some 93,000 clones listed, approximately 82% were seen once. The clonotype comes from a man between 65 and 79 years old with acute or convalescent COVID-19. The sequenced material came from peripheral blood. This rearrangement joins TRBV19 to TRBJ1-6, with TRBD1 matching over 8 bases. The CDR3, as DNA: TGTGCCAGTCCTTTTGGACAGGGTGGAGATTCACCCCTCCACTTT. This codes for CASPFGQGGDSPLHF.